Following are 8 T cell receptor beta chains from one sample sequenced in a study of graft-versus-host responses after intestinal transplantation listed by TCRdb under 2021. The label giving this sample's time point can be read as: cells obtained before transplantation from donor or recipient. Receptor amplification or capture employed the immunoSEQ multiplex PCR assay. In its TCRdb copy, this immuneACCESS table keeps in-frame sequences only and misses some clones. Where compared with another copy, unresolved V genes explain less than half of these, and the others have no known cause. The sample data list roughly 98,000 clones, and over 85% of these were observed just once. The ten top clones hold less than 1.5% of the sample. Their antigens remain unidentified. Sequencing was performed on unstimulated CD8+ T cells sorted from spleen or lymph node cells, taken before transplant. These receptors originate from a human donor who was the organ donor for an intestinal transplant.

The sample holds a few counts of this clone. The chain uses TRBV27 and TRBJ2-7, with D possibly being TRBD1 (5 bases). This CDR3 has 15 amino acids. CDR1 and CDR2 from the germline V gene are MNHEY and SMNVEV (reference sequence). Trimming pared 3 bases from V and 0 bases from J, leaving 12 bases between. The CDR3 region has the DNA TGTGCCAGCAGTTTTGGCAGGGTGAGCTCCTACGAGCAGTACTTC. Translation gives CASSFGRVSSYEQYF.

The chain's CDR3 is CASSLAYEQFF. CDR3 DNA sequence: TGTGCCAGCAGCTTGGCGTATGAGCAGTTCTTC. The chain has TRBV5-6 and TRBJ2-1; D unresolved. The CDR3 runs 11 residues. Trimming shortened V by 0 bases and J by 8 bases, and 3 bases separated the two germline ends. Germline lookup yields CDR1 SGHDT and CDR2 YYEEEE.

The chain couples TRBV15 to TRBJ2-3, with a possible D match to TRBD1 (6 bases). V was shortened by 7 bases and J by 4 bases, with 18 bases between the two germline ends. The germline V gene has CDR1 LNHNV and CDR2 YYDKDF (reference sequence). This CDR3 comprises 15 residues. The CDR3 protein is CATTEGVSHADTQYF. CDR3 sequence (DNA): TGTGCCACCACCGAGGGGGTGAGCCACGCAGATACGCAGTATTTT.

V is TRBV5-6 and J is TRBJ2-7; the D gene is possibly TRBD1 (6 bases). CDR1 is SGHDT, CDR2 YYEEEE, per germline. This CDR3 spans 14 amino acids. Trimming took off 5 bases at V and 4 bases at J, with 16 bases between the two ends. DNA for the CDR3: TGTGCCAGCAGTACAGGGTTTACCGAGTACGAGCAGTACTTC. Its protein product is CASSTGFTEYEQYF.

This chain connects TRBV11-2 to TRBJ2-7, with 8 bases lining up with TRBD2. There are 14 residues in the CDR3. Trimming at V came to 4 bases and at J to 4 bases, leaving 6 bases not matched to a gene. CDR1 and CDR2 from the germline V gene are SGHAT and FQNNGV. CDR3 in amino acids: CASSSRGGVYEQYF. In DNA form, the CDR3 reads TGTGCCAGCAGCTCCCGGGGGGGCGTATACGAGCAGTACTTC.

This sequence joins TRBV11-3 and TRBJ1-2, with D tentatively TRBD1 (5 bases). This CDR3 comprises 16 residues. Germline CDR1 SGHNT, CDR2 YENEEA. Trimming stripped 2 bases from V and 6 bases from J, with 19 bases between. CDR3 sequence reads: CASSLRDRGAGHGYTF. The CDR3 nucleotides read TGTGCCAGCAGCTTAAGGGACCGGGGAGCGGGGCATGGCTACACCTTC.

The J gene is TRBJ2-1, the V gene TRBV11-3; D is undetermined. The CDR3 covers 16 residues. V was cut by 0 bases and J by 6 bases, with 15 bases left in between. Per the germline V gene, CDR1 is SGHNT and CDR2 is YENEEA. For the CDR3, the DNA is TGTGCCAGCAGCTTAGATCCGGGTGAGCAAGGCAATGAGCAGTTCTTC. Translated, it gives CASSLDPGEQGNEQFF.

The chain combines TRBV20-1 with TRBJ2-1; the D is unclear. Germline CDR1 is DFQATT and CDR2 is SNEGSKA (reference sequence). V was shortened by 3 bases and J by 3 bases, with 3 bases between the two germline ends. The CDR3 sequence is 11 residues long. CDR3 loop: CSASNYNEQFF. CDR3 in DNA: TGCAGTGCTAGTAACTACAATGAGCAGTTCTTC.